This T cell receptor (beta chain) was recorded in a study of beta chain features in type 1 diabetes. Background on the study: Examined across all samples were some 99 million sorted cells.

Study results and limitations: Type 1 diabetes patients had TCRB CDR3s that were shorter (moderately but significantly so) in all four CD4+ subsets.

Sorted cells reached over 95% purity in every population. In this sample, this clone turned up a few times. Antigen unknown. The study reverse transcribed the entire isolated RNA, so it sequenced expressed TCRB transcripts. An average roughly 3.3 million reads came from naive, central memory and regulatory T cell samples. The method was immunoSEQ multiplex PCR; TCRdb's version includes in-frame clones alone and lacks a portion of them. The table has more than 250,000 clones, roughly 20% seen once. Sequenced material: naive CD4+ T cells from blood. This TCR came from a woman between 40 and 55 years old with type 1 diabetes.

CDR3 in DNA: TGTGCCAGCTCGACTAGCGGGGCCTACAATGAGCAGTTCTTC. It yields the protein CASSTSGAYNEQFF. This sequence joins TRBV18 and TRBJ2-1, with 11 nucleotides matching TRBD2. J was trimmed by 2 bases and V by 6 bases; bases with no gene match: 0. The CDR3 totals 14 residues. From germline, CDR1 is KGHSH and CDR2 LQKENI. The full variable domain, in which reference TRBV18 and TRBJ2-1 provide the parts outside the CDR3, is NAGVMQNPRHLVRRRGQEARLRCSPMKGHSHVYWYRQLPEEGLKFMVYLQKENIIDESGMPKERFSAEFPKEGPSILRIQQVVRGDSAAYFCASSTSGAYNEQFFGPGTRLTVL.